This is a list of T cell receptor beta chains from one sample in a study of tumor-infiltrating lymphocytes in primary liver carcinoma. TCRdb re-called the multiplex PCR reads with MiXCR, one entry per CDR3 protein. In the table there are approximately 330,000 distinct CDR3 sequences, roughly 61% of which are singletons. The sample comprised peripheral blood. The receptors derive from a man between 35 and 55 years old with primary liver carcinoma and hepatitis B virus infection. The CDR3 runs from the conserved cysteine through the conserved F or W. Fields, in order: V gene, J gene, clone size, D gene, CDR3 protein, CDR3 DNA. The D gene is left open where the match is weak. A clone size is listed for some rows: how often the clone was seen (once, few, many), or a class if it is expanded.

>TRBV6-5|TRBJ2-7|many|NA
CASTNVSPGAASYEQYF
TGTGCCAGCACTAACGTATCACCCGGGGCCGCATCCTACGAGCAGTACTTC
>TRBV29-1|TRBJ2-2|NA|NA
CSILSQNTGELFF
TGTAGCATTCTTTCCCAGAACACCGGGGAGCTGTTTTTT
>TRBV28|TRBJ1-3|NA|NA
CASSSETSSGNTIYF
TGTGCCAGCAGTTCAGAAACCTCCTCTGGAAACACCATATATTTT
>TRBV5-4|TRBJ1-3|NA|NA
CASAMGSSGNTTYF
TGTGCCAGCGCCATGGGGAGCTCTGGAAACACCACATATTTT
>TRBV5-1|TRBJ1-1|many|NA
CASSYSAPNTEAFF
TGTGCCAGCAGTTACTCGGCGCCGAACACTGAAGCTTTCTTT
>TRBV11-2|TRBJ1-2|once|NA
CVSSRTGTGGYTF
TGTGTCAGCAGTCGTACCGGGACCGGTGGCTACACCTTC
>TRBV20-1|TRBJ2-7|few|NA
CSALGSGEQYF
TGCAGTGCTCTCGGGTCGGGGGAGCAGTATTTC
>TRBV12-3/TRBV12-4|TRBJ2-5|NA|TRBD2
CASSLSGGFLGTQYF
TGTGCCAGCAGTTTATCGGGAGGTTTTCTCGGGACCCAGTACTTC
>TRBV11-2|TRBJ1-5|NA|NA
CASSLWGSGSPPDTQHF
TGTGCCAGTAGCTTATGGGGTAGCGGGAGTCCCCCAGATACGCAGCATTTT
>TRBV11-2|TRBJ2-3|NA|NA
CANNTGLARGDTQYF
TGTGCCAACAACACGGGGCTAGCGAGAGGAGATACGCAGTATTTT
>TRBV11-2|TRBJ2-2|many|NA
CASSLVADTGELFF
TGTGCCAGCAGCTTAGTCGCTGACACCGGGGAGCTGTTTTTT
>TRBV11-2|TRBJ2-7|NA|TRBD2
CAGSLGPAGSREQYF
TGTGCCGGCAGCTTGGGGCCAGCGGGGTCGCGGGAGCAATACTTC